This T cell receptor (beta chain) emerged from a study of OX40 agonist ivuxolimab in advanced cancers. At the level of the study: Patients enrolled in dose escalation were diagnosed with hepatocellular carcinoma, melanoma, renal cell or head and neck cancer. Study-level points and caveats: The mean number of expanded clones was higher in CD8+ T cells than in CD4+.

At baseline, cycle 4 day 1, and cycle 7 day 1, blood was sampled. Produced via immunoSEQ multiplex PCR; TCRdb's table is partial and in-frame only. The data contain tens of thousands of clones, roughly nine tenths of them seen just once; the ten biggest clones take up about 1.1%. Concerning this clone: Antigen unknown.

The CDR3 is made up of 15 amino acids. Germline V gives CDR1 LNHDA, CDR2 SQIVND (reference sequence). Trimming cost V 6 bases and J 0 bases, with 12 bases left between them. Material: CD4+ or CD8+ T cells sorted from blood, obtained in a trial of the OX40 agonist ivuxolimab. The receptor was derived from an adult with an advanced solid tumor such as melanoma, head and neck, liver or kidney cancer. This chain uses TRBV19 with TRBJ1-3; no clear D. The CDR3 loop is CASSVGLLSGNTIYF. CDR3 coding DNA: TGTGCCAGTAGCGTCGGCCTACTCTCTGGAAACACCATATATTTT. Supplemented by reference TRBV19 and TRBJ1-3, the full variable domain reads DGGITQSPKYLFRKEGQNVTLSCEQNLNHDAMYWYRQDPGQGLRLIYYSQIVNDFQKGDIAEGYSVSREKKESFPLTVTSAQKNPTAFYLCASSVGLLSGNTIYFGEGSWLTVV.